These 19 T cell receptor beta chains came from one sample sequenced in a study of T cells after posttransplantation cyclophosphamide. This table comes from immunoSEQ multiplex PCR, and its TCRdb copy is limited to in-frame clones, with some not included. The sample presents 40,000 to 60,000 clones, none singletons. The sample taken for sequencing was PBMCs. The receptors originated from a man aged 35-49 years in good health, CMV-negative, and a related stem cell transplant donor.

Ten or more counts support this clone. The chain combines TRBV5-4 with TRBJ2-3; 8 bases are shared with TRBD2. The V and J ends lost 6 bases and 6 bases, in that order; junction bases with no gene match: 18. This CDR3 comprises 17 residues. Germline V gene lookup returns CDR1 SGHNT and CDR2 YYREEE (reference sequence). Here the CDR3 reads CASTEGVPGLDLDTQYF. Here the CDR3 DNA reads TGTGCCAGCACCGAGGGTGTTCCGGGACTAGACCTTGATACGCAGTATTTT.

This clone was seen repeatedly, ten times or more. CDR3 in amino acids: CASSLRVAGGPVASTDTQYF. The CDR3 DNA is TGCGCCAGCAGCTTGAGAGTAGCGGGAGGGCCTGTCGCCAGCACAGATACGCAGTATTTT. The V and J genes are TRBV5-1 and TRBJ2-3; 11 positions match TRBD2. CDR3 length: 20 residues. J gave up 0 bases and V 1 base, and 13 bases lay outside the gene matches. Germline values: CDR1 SGHRS, CDR2 YFSETQ.

At least ten counts were recorded for this clone. The genes are TRBV7-6 and TRBJ1-5, with TRBD1 identical over 9 bases. CDR1 and CDR2 (germline): SGHVS, FNYEAQ. The CDR3 runs to 14 residues. V gave up 4 bases and J gave up 5 bases; unmatched junction bases: 3. In nucleotides, the CDR3 is TGTGCCAGCAGCTCTGGACAGGGGTATCAGCCCCAGCATTTT. It specifies CASSSGQGYQPQHF.

This clone was recorded many times. The chain is built from TRBV29-1 and TRBJ1-2; TRBD1 matches 8 bases. The length of the CDR3 is 15 residues. In germline, CDR1 is SQVTM, CDR2 ANQGSEA. V shed 0 bases, J shed 5 bases, and the junction held 8 bases outside the gene matches. The CDR3 nucleotides read TGCAGCGTTGAAGAATACGACAGGGGAGGGTATGGCTACACCTTC. It encodes CSVEEYDRGGYGYTF.

This clone appeared many times. The DNA of the CDR3 is TGTGCCAGTAGTATCTCCAGGGGGAACTACGAGCAGTACTTC. Encoded protein: CASSISRGNYEQYF. The V call is TRBV19, the J call TRBJ2-7; 7 positions match TRBD1. Trimming cost V 3 bases and J 3 bases; bases outside gene matches: 5. The CDR3 has 14 residues. Germline assignment: CDR1 LNHDA and CDR2 SQIVND (reference sequence). Drawing the rest from reference TRBV19 and TRBJ2-7, the complete variable domain is DGGITQSPKYLFRKEGQNVTLSCEQNLNHDAMYWYRQDPGQGLRLIYYSQIVNDFQKGDIAEGYSVSREKKESFPLTVTSAQKNPTAFYLCASSISRGNYEQYFGPGTRLTVT.

This clone was seen many times. The chain joins TRBV6-1 to TRBJ1-3; D unclear. V was clipped by 1 base and J by 0 bases, with 7 bases between them. Germline loops: CDR1 MNHNS, CDR2 SASEGT. This CDR3 has 15 amino acids. The CDR3 DNA reads as TGTGCCAGCAGTGAAGACATCCGCTCTGGAAACACCATATATTTT. Translating gives CASSEDIRSGNTIYF.

This clone appeared many times. This chain links TRBV10-3 with TRBJ1-1; D might be TRBD1 (5 bases). The CDR3 is made up of 13 amino acids. The V end was cut by 7 bases, the J end by 5 bases, with 14 bases between. CDR1 and CDR2 from the germline V gene are ENHRY and SYGVKD. This CDR3 reads CAIMNRLGTEAFF. The CDR3 DNA follows: TGTGCCATCATGAACAGGTTGGGAACTGAAGCTTTCTTT.

This clone was counted many times. J is TRBJ2-1 and V is TRBV6-6, with D maybe TRBD1 (6 bases). The germline V and J ends were trimmed by 5 bases and 3 bases, with 11 bases remaining between them. Germline V lookup: CDR1 MNHNY, CDR2 SVGAGI (reference sequence). This CDR3 is 14 amino acids long. The CDR3 spells CASSPDSDYNEQFF. The DNA of the CDR3 is TGTGCCAGCAGTCCGGACAGCGACTACAATGAGCAGTTCTTC.

This clone occurred many times. The genes are TRBV19 and TRBJ1-5; D may be TRBD1 (6 bases). CDR3 length equals 15 residues. Trimming took off 5 bases at V and 5 bases at J, with 16 bases between the two ends. Germline CDR1 is LNHDA and CDR2 is SQIVND (reference sequence). CDR3: CASSHGQRPYQPQHF. CDR3 DNA sequence: TGTGCCAGTAGTCACGGACAGAGACCCTATCAGCCCCAGCATTTT.

This clone was recorded many times. This chain joins TRBV29-1 and TRBJ2-7; possible D gene TRBD1, 5 bases. The J call may be incorrect, as the DNA end agrees better with TRBJ2-1. Germline CDR1 SQVTM, CDR2 ANQGSEA. This CDR3 is 10 amino acids long. CDR3 in DNA: TGCAGCCTCTGGGGCGATGAGCAGTTCTTC. This translates into CSLWGDEQFF.

This clone appeared many times. The rearrangement links TRBV11-3 to TRBJ2-5; 10 nucleotides agree with TRBD1. V was clipped by 4 bases and J by 5 bases; unmatched bases: 7. Germline assignment: CDR1 SGHNT and CDR2 YENEEA. This CDR3 region has 15 residues. CDR3 amino acids: CASSSRQGAGETQYF. The CDR3 coding sequence is TGTGCCAGCAGCTCGCGACAGGGGGCAGGTGAGACCCAGTACTTC.

In its sample, this clone was seen many times. The V call is TRBV27, the J call TRBJ2-3, with D uncertain. Trimming cost V 5 bases and J 4 bases, with 16 bases left between them. Germline CDR1 MNHEY, CDR2 SMNVEV (reference sequence). The CDR3 contains 15 residues. The CDR3, as DNA: TGTGCCAGCAGTCCAGATTCCCTCCTCGCAGATACGCAGTATTTT. Residues: CASSPDSLLADTQYF.

This clone was seen many times. The chain employs TRBV30 and TRBJ1-2, with D maybe TRBD1 (5 bases). The CDR3 is made up of 13 amino acids. Germline CDR1 is GTSNPN and CDR2 is SVGIG (reference sequence). V shed 1 base and J shed 4 bases, with 10 bases lying between them. CDR3 residues: CAWSGGGVYGYTF. DNA of the CDR3: TGTGCCTGGAGTGGTGGAGGGGTCTATGGCTACACCTTC.

This clone occurred many times. The chain is built from TRBV4-1 and TRBJ2-3; 13 positions agree with TRBD2. The CDR3 has 16 residues. V lost 4 bases, J lost 4 bases, and 5 bases stayed unmatched. Germline lookup yields CDR1 MGHRA and CDR2 YSYEKL. This CDR3 is CASSLRTSGSADTQYF. The CDR3 DNA follows: TGCGCCAGCAGCCTCCGGACTAGCGGGAGTGCAGATACGCAGTATTTT.

This clone was found many times. The same CDR3 also results from other DNA sequences found in this sample. The CDR3 DNA is TGTGCCAGCAGTCTCGGACAGAACACTGAAGCTTTCTTT. Its translation: CASSLGQNTEAFF. The gene calls are TRBV27 and TRBJ1-1, with a possible D match to TRBD1 (5 bases). CDR1 is MNHEY, CDR2 SMNVEV, per germline (reference sequence). The CDR3 length is 13 residues. Trimming removed 5 bases at V and 1 base at J, with 8 bases between.

This clone was seen ten or more times. The chain combines TRBV7-2 with TRBJ2-7; 11 bases line up with TRBD2. From germline, CDR1 is SGHTA and CDR2 FQGNSA. This CDR3 comprises 18 residues. V trimming: 5 bases; J trimming: 1 base; junction bases outside the gene matches: 13. The CDR3 DNA follows: TGTGCCAGCAGCCCTCGTGCGGCAACTAGCGGGAGTTCCTACGAGCAGTACTTC. It translates to CASSPRAATSGSSYEQYF.

This clone occurred many times. The rearrangement uses TRBV4-1 and TRBJ1-1; D remains ambiguous. The germline CDR1 and CDR2 sequences are MGHRA and YSYEKL. Between the trimmed V and J ends, which lost 1 base and 2 bases, there was a span of 8 bases. The CDR3 extends over 14 amino acids. The CDR3 DNA reads as TGCGCCAGCAGCCAAGTACGGGGAAACACTGAAGCTTTCTTT. This sequence encodes CASSQVRGNTEAFF.

This clone was detected many times. The J gene is TRBJ1-3, the V gene TRBV30; TRBD1 agrees at 9 bases. Trimming took 2 bases from V and 2 from J; bases not matched to a gene: 4. Germline V gives CDR1 GTSNPN, CDR2 SVGIG (reference sequence). This CDR3 spans 15 amino acids. The CDR3 reads CAWSYGQGPGNTIYF. The CDR3 DNA is TGTGCCTGGAGTTACGGACAGGGGCCTGGAAACACCATATATTTT.

This clone occurred many times. V and J are TRBV29-1 and TRBJ1-1; D ambiguous. This CDR3 is built from 12 residues. CDR1 SQVTM and CDR2 ANQGSEA come from the germline V gene. CDR3 amino acids: CTTRRGNTEAFF. The CDR3 coding sequence is TGCACCACGAGGCGGGGGAACACTGAAGCTTTCTTT.